A selection of T cell receptor beta chains follows, all from one sample in a study of T-cell reconstitution after alpha-beta-depleted transplantation in children. TCRdb reanalysed the PCR reads using MiXCR and keeps one entry per CDR3 protein. The table includes some 520,000 distinct CDR3 sequences, approximately 32% detected once. The sequenced sample was PBMCs from the stem cell graft donor, obtained from the stem cell graft. The source of these receptors is a human donor who donated a stem cell graft to a child with aplastic anemia. Both conserved end residues are part of each CDR3. D genes are given only for firm matches. A clone size is listed for some rows: how often the clone was seen (once, few, many), or a class if it is expanded.

>TRBJ1-3|-|TRBV6-1|-
TGTGCCAGCAGGGTAAGACTCCTCGGCTCTGGAAACACCATATATTTT
CASRVRLLGSGNTIYF
>TRBJ1-1|few|TRBV20-1|TRBD1
TGCAGTGCTAGAGATTTGGGACAGGGTTTCACTGAAGCTTTCTTT
CSARDLGQGFTEAFF
>TRBJ2-4|-|TRBV6-2/TRBV6-3|-
TGTGCCAGCAGCGAAGGGGAGACAAGTATTCAGTACTTC
CASSEGETSIQYF
>TRBJ2-7|few|TRBV7-9|-
TGTGCCAGCAGCTTATGGTGGGGAAGCCTTGGGCAGTACTTC
CASSLWWGSLGQYF
>TRBJ2-1|-|TRBV6-1|TRBD2
TGTGCCAGCAGCATAGCGGGAGGGAGCTCCTACAATGAGCAGTTCTTC
CASSIAGGSSYNEQFF
>TRBJ1-1|few|TRBV30|-
TGTGCCTGGAACAGCCCGGGCGAGGAAGCTTTCTTT
CAWNSPGEEAFF
>TRBJ2-1|-|TRBV5-5|-
TGTGCCAGCAGCTTGGAACAGGCACGGGATGAGCAGTTCTTC
CASSLEQARDEQFF
>TRBJ2-1|-|TRBV29-1|TRBD1
TGCAGCGTCGCGGGACAGGGGGTCTATGAGCAGTTCTTC
CSVAGQGVYEQFF
>TRBJ2-1|few|TRBV4-3|TRBD2
TGCGCCAGCAGCCAAATCCTAGCGGGGGGATACAATGAGCAGTTCTTC
CASSQILAGGYNEQFF
>TRBJ2-1|few|TRBV20-1|TRBD2
TGCAGTGCTACGGGACTAGCGGGATACAAGGCTTGGAATGAGCAGTTCTTC
CSATGLAGYKAWNEQFF
>TRBJ2-1|-|TRBV5-1|TRBD2
TGCGCCAGCAGCGCGGGACTAGCGGGAGCGTTTAGGAATGAGCAGTTCTTC
CASSAGLAGAFRNEQFF
>TRBJ2-7|few|TRBV6-5|TRBD1
TGTGCCAGCAGTTACGGACAGGCTGACTACGAGCAGTACTTC
CASSYGQADYEQYF
>TRBJ2-7|many|TRBV20-1|-
TGCAGTGCTAGAGGTCAGGGCTACGAGCAGTACTTC
CSARGQGYEQYF
>TRBJ1-4|-|TRBV7-6|-
TGTGCCAGCAGCCCCAATTCGGCAGGGAATGAAAAACTGTTTTTT
CASSPNSAGNEKLFF
>TRBJ2-1|-|TRBV7-8|-
TGTGCCAGCAGCTTAGCGGTCAACCGGGATGAGCAGTTCTTC
CASSLAVNRDEQFF
>TRBJ2-3|-|TRBV20-1|TRBD2
TGCAGTGCCCAGACTAGCGGGAGTATAAATACGCAGTATTTT
CSAQTSGSINTQYF
>TRBJ2-3|few|TRBV12-3/TRBV12-4|-
TGTGCCAGCAACCAACTTGCAGATACGCAGTATTTT
CASNQLADTQYF
>TRBJ1-3|-|TRBV18|-
TGTGCCAGCTCACCTTCAACAGGGCCTGGAAACACCATATATTTT
CASSPSTGPGNTIYF
>TRBJ1-2|few|TRBV6-5|TRBD1
TGTGCCAGCAGTTACTCGACAGGGGAGGGCTACACCTTC
CASSYSTGEGYTF
>TRBJ2-1|-|TRBV12-3/TRBV12-4|TRBD2
TGTGCCAGCAGTTTGGGACTAGAGAAAATCCAGCAGTTCTTC
CASSLGLEKIQQFF
>TRBJ1-2|-|TRBV11-2|TRBD1
TGTGCCAGCAGCTTGATGGGGCCGGGACAGGGGGCTGGTCGAGGCTACACCTTC
CASSLMGPGQGAGRGYTF
>TRBJ2-5|few|TRBV5-1|-
TGCGCCAGCAGCTTCCTCGCGGACCCAGAGTTGTACCAAGAGACCCAGTACTTC
CASSFLADPELYQETQYF
>TRBJ1-5|once|TRBV3-1|-
TGTGCCAGCAGCCAAGAGATGGGCGGCCGCTCTGTGCCCCAGCATTTT
CASSQEMGGRSVPQHF
>TRBJ1-6|few|TRBV20-1|-
TGCAGTGCTAGAGTCACAAAGGACACACCGTATAATTCACCCCTCCACTTT
CSARVTKDTPYNSPLHF
>TRBJ2-3|few|TRBV6-5|-
TGTGCCAGCAGGGGGGCTACGCAGTATTTT
CASRGATQYF
>TRBJ2-1|-|TRBV29-1|-
TGCAGCGTTGGGGGCCGAGGGGTACATGAGCAGTTCTTC
CSVGGRGVHEQFF
>TRBJ1-5|few|TRBV15|-
TGTGCCACCAGCAGGGATTACAATCAGCCCCAGCATTTT
CATSRDYNQPQHF
>TRBJ1-4|-|TRBV15|-
TGTGCCACCAGTCGCTTAAGACCGGGACGGAACGGCGTGGATGAAAAACTGTTTTTT
CATSRLRPGRNGVDEKLFF
>TRBJ2-1|-|TRBV7-2|TRBD2
TGTGCCAGCAGTCTTACTAGCGTGTCCTCCTACAATGAGCAGTTCTTC
CASSLTSVSSYNEQFF
>TRBJ2-3|-|TRBV28|-
TGTGCCACCCGGGGATGGGACACAGATACGCAGTATTTT
CATRGWDTDTQYF
>TRBJ2-1|once|TRBV7-2|-
TGTGCCAGCAGCGACCAGTGGCGGGCTGTATACAATGAGCAGTTCTTC
CASSDQWRAVYNEQFF
>TRBJ2-1|few|TRBV4-1|-
TGCGCCAGCAGTTATGATAAGGGGCAAGGGGTTTGGAATGAGCAGTTCTTC
CASSYDKGQGVWNEQFF
>TRBJ1-2|many|TRBV9|-
TGTGCCAGCAGCCTCCAAGGTACAGCTAACTATGGCTACACCTTC
CASSLQGTANYGYTF
>TRBJ2-4|-|TRBV12-3/TRBV12-4|-
TGTGCCAGCAGTTTCTTGGGCAAAAACATTCAGTACTTC
CASSFLGKNIQYF
>TRBJ2-1|-|TRBV7-9|TRBD2
TGTGCCAGCAGCCGCAGACTAGCAGCCTACAATGAGCAGTTCTTC
CASSRRLAAYNEQFF
>TRBJ1-2|-|TRBV19|-
TGTGCCAGTAGTATAGAAAACCGGGGCAACTATGGCTACACCTTC
CASSIENRGNYGYTF
>TRBJ1-1|-|TRBV30|-
TGTGCCTGGAGTGTACTCGGAGGGCCCCACACTGAAGCTTTCTTT
CAWSVLGGPHTEAFF
>TRBJ2-5|-|TRBV5-5|-
TGTGCCAGCAGTTCAGTGGGCTCGACAAGCCTCCAAGAGACCCAGTACTTC
CASSSVGSTSLQETQYF
>TRBJ1-3|few|TRBV5-5|-
TGTGCCAGCAGCCTCCAGGGGCCTGGAAACACCATATATTTT
CASSLQGPGNTIYF
>TRBJ2-3|-|TRBV7-2|TRBD2
TGTGCCAGCAGCCCACGACTAGCGCTTGATACGCAGTATTTT
CASSPRLALDTQYF
>TRBJ1-5|few|TRBV7-9|-
TGTGCCAGCAGCTATGGAGGCCAGATTAATCAGCCCCAGCATTTT
CASSYGGQINQPQHF
>TRBJ2-5|few|TRBV7-2|TRBD2
TGTGCCAGCAGCGCAGCGGGGCTTGGGGAGACCCAGTACTTC
CASSAAGLGETQYF
>TRBJ1-6|-|TRBV6-1|-
TGTGCCGTACGGGGCGACTCCGGTTCACCCCTCCACTTT
CAVRGDSGSPLHF
>TRBJ2-3|many|TRBV18|TRBD2
TGTGCCAGCTCACAGGGAGCGGGAGCTCTGGCAGATACGCAGTATTTT
CASSQGAGALADTQYF
>TRBJ1-4|-|TRBV4-2|TRBD1
TGTGCCAGCAGCCAAGACCCGACAGGGGGCAATGAAAAACTGTTTTTT
CASSQDPTGGNEKLFF